The present TCR beta chain was sequenced within a study of blood T cell repertoires in COVID-19. Turning to the study itself: Acute-phase and convalescent COVID-19 samples originated in the United States, Italy and Spain. The analysed material was cDNA or gDNA that came from T cells, B-cell-depleted T cells, or PBMCs.

With 5 bases removed from V and 5 bases from J, the gap between germline ends came to 18 bases. CDR3 length: 15 residues. The germline CDR1 and CDR2 sequences are MNHNY and SVGAGI (reference sequence). Original data processing: Amplified reference gene primers provided the basis for estimating nucleated cell counts. The method was immunoSEQ multiplex PCR; TCRdb's version includes in-frame clones alone and lacks a portion of them. The V and J calls and clone size come from that table; D and trimming were worked out from the DNA. In the table there are roughly 160,000 clones, more than 90% of which are singletons.

The rearrangement uses TRBV6-6 and TRBJ2-5, with D possibly matching TRBD1 (6 bases). The TCR originated in a middle-aged man with acute or convalescent COVID-19. Sequencing was carried out using peripheral blood. The CDR3 bases are TGTGCCAGCAGTCCAGGGACAACCCGTGGGGAGACCCAGTACTTC. Translated, it gives CASSPGTTRGETQYF.